These T cell receptor beta chains were read from a single sample in a study of Ad26.COV2.S vaccination and SARS-CoV-2 variants. The repertoire was sequenced with immunoSEQ multiplex PCR; TCRdb's copy has only in-frame clones and lacks some. The sample lists about half a million clones; about nine tenths were seen once. Sequenced here: peripheral blood, sampled in a trial of Ad26.COV2.S vaccine versus placebo. The receptor set was obtained from a person between 18 and 65 years old who received the Ad26.COV2.S COVID-19 vaccine or a placebo. The CDR3 runs from the conserved cysteine through the conserved F or W. A D gene is named only where the DNA matches it firmly. Not every row has a clone size; where given, it reads once, few, many or a size class.

clone_size,j_call,d_call,v_call,cdr3_aa,cdr3_nt
NA,TRBJ2-3,NA,TRBV20-1,CSARGRDTQYF,TGCAGTGCTCGCGGTAGGGATACGCAGTATTTT
NA,TRBJ1-2,TRBD1,TRBV28,CASSLGQGGPYGYTF,TGTGCCAGCAGTTTAGGGCAGGGGGGCCCTTATGGCTACACCTTC
few,TRBJ1-5,NA,TRBV7-2,CASSLVSSNQPQHF,TGTGCCAGCAGCTTAGTATCTAGCAATCAGCCCCAGCATTTT
NA,TRBJ2-5,NA,TRBV19,CASSMYAGRETQYF,TGTGCCAGTAGTATGTACGCAGGTCGAGAGACCCAGTACTTC
NA,TRBJ2-3,TRBD1,TRBV6-2/TRBV6-3,CASSYQTGGSEDTQYF,TGTGCCAGCAGTTACCAGACAGGGGGCAGTGAAGATACGCAGTATTTT
once,TRBJ2-6,NA,TRBV7-3,CASSPGPISGANVLTF,TGTGCCAGCAGCCCCGGACCCATCTCTGGGGCCAACGTCCTGACTTTC
NA,TRBJ2-2,NA,TRBV30,CAWSPTGSGELFF,TGTGCCTGGAGTCCCACAGGGTCCGGGGAGCTGTTTTTT
NA,TRBJ2-7,NA,TRBV5-1,CASSRTGGSYEQYF,TGCGCCAGCAGTCGGACCGGAGGCTCCTACGAGCAGTACTTC
NA,TRBJ2-5,TRBD2,TRBV7-8,CASSLGLAGPGETQYF,TGTGCCAGCAGCTTGGGACTAGCGGGACCCGGGGAGACCCAGTACTTC
NA,TRBJ2-2,TRBD2,TRBV2,CASSEWLAGVNTGELFF,TGTGCCAGCAGTGAATGGCTAGCGGGAGTGAACACCGGGGAGCTGTTTTTT
NA,TRBJ2-7,TRBD2,TRBV3-1/TRBV3-2,CASRRTSGGYEQYF,TGTGCCAGCAGAAGGACTAGCGGGGGCTACGAGCAGTACTTC
NA,TRBJ1-2,NA,TRBV3-1/TRBV3-2,CASSTRDGSYGYTF,TGTGCCAGCAGCACCAGGGACGGATCTTATGGCTACACCTTC
NA,TRBJ1-5,NA,TRBV30,CAWSRDRNQPQHF,TGTGCCTGGAGTAGGGACCGAAATCAGCCCCAGCATTTT
NA,TRBJ2-7,NA,TRBV6-2/TRBV6-3,CASSYSRGPSYEQYF,TGTGCCAGCAGTTACTCCCGGGGGCCCTCCTACGAGCAGTACTTC